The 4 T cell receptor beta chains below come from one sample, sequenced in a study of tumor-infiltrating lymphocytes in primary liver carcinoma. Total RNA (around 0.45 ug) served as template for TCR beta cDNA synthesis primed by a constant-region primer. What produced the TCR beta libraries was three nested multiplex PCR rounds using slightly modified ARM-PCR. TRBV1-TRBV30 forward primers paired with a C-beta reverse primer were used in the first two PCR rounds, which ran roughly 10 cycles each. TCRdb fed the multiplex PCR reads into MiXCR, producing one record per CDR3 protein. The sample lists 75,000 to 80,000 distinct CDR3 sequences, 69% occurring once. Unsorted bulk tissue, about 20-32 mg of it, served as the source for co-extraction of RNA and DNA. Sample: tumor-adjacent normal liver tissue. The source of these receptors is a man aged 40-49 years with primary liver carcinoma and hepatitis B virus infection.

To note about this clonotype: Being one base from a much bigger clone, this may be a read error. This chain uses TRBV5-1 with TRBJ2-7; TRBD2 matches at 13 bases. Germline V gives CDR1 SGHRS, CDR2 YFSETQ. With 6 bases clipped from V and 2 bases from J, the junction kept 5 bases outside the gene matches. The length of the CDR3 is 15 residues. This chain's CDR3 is CASNHGLAGAYEQYF. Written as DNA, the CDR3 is TGCGCCAGCAACCACGGACTAGCGGGGGCCTACGAGCAGTACTTC.

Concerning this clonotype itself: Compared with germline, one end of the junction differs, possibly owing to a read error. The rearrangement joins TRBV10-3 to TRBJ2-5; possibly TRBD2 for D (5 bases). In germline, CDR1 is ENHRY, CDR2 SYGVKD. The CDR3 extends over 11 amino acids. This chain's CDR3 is CVSSSGETQYF. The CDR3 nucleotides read TGTGTCAGCTCGAGCGGAGAGACACAGTACTTC.

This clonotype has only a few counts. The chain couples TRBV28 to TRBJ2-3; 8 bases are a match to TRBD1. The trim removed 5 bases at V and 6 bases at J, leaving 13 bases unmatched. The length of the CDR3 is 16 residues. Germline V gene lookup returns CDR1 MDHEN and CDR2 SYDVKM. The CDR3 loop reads CASSVWTGSSLDTQYF. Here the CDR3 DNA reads TGTGCCAGCAGTGTTTGGACAGGGTCGAGTCTCGATACGCAGTATTTT.

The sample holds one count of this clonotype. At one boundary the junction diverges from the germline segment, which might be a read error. The CDR3 coding sequence is TGTGTCAGCAGCTTGGGACTAGTGGGAGTGAAGAATGAGCAGTTCTTC. The encoded protein is CVSSLGLVGVKNEQFF. The rearrangement links TRBV5-8 to TRBJ2-1; 8 bases are a match to TRBD2. Germline CDR1 reads SGHTS; CDR2 reads YDEGEE. CDR3 length: 16 residues. The whole variable domain, remainder taken from reference TRBV5-8 and TRBJ2-1, is EAGVTQSPTHLIKTRGQQATLRCSPISGHTSVYWYQQALGLGLQFLLWYDEGEERNRGNFPPRFSGRQFPNYSSELNVNALELEDSALYLCVSSLGLVGVKNEQFFGPGTRLTVL.